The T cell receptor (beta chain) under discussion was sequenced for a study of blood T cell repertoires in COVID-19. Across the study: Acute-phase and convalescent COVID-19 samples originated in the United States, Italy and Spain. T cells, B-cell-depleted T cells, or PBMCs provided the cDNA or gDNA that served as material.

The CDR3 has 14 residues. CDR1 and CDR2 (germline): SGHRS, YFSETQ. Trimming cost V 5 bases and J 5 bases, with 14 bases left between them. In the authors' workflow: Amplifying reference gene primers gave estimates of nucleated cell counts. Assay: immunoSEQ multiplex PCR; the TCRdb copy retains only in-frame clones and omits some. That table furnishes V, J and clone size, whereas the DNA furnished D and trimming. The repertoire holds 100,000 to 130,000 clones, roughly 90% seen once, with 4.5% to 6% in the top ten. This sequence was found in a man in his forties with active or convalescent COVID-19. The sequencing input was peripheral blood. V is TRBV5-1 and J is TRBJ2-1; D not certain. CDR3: CASSSRNADNEQFF. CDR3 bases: TGCGCCAGCAGTTCCAGGAATGCCGACAATGAGCAGTTCTTC.